One sample yielded the 30 T cell receptor beta chains listed below, sequenced in a study of T cell clonotyping in hematopoietic cell transplantation (dated by TCRdb to 2020 to 2022). The library came from the immunoSEQ multiplex PCR assay. Sourced from immuneACCESS, this table was stored by TCRdb with only in-frame sequences that have V and J called. A share of the clones is absent; for the studies checked, an unresolved V gene accounts for under half, and the remainder has no known explanation. In all, the sample holds about 29,000 clones, and over 65% of those were seen once. The ten most abundant clones make up 6% to 7.5% of the sample. According to the study, the label for this sample's time point signals: recipient sample about 28 days before transplant, after cytoreduction. The input for sequencing was peripheral blood mononuclear cells, taken before stem cell transplant. All receptors derive from a woman in her twenties or thirties with chronic myeloid leukemia. Some clones in this sample may be carry-over from other donors' samples.

A few counts support this clone. This chain joins TRBV6-5 and TRBJ1-1, with 7 bases identical to TRBD1. With V trimmed by 6 bases and J by 4 bases, 8 bases remained unmatched. Germline V gives CDR1 MNHEY, CDR2 SVGAGI. The CDR3 contains 14 residues. The CDR3 is CASRRDSGTTEAFF. In nucleotides, the CDR3 is TGTGCCAGCAGGCGGGACAGTGGGACCACTGAAGCTTTCTTT.

The CDR3 DNA is TGTGCCAGCAGGTACGGGGATACGCAGTATTTT. It is translated as CASRYGDTQYF. The genes are TRBV2 and TRBJ2-3; no clear D. V lost 6 bases and J lost 6, with 7 bases in between. The CDR3 totals 11 residues. Germline lookup yields CDR1 SNHLY and CDR2 FYNNEI.

V is TRBV6-5 and J is TRBJ1-2; D is possibly TRBD1 (6 bases). Trimming pared 0 bases from V and 4 bases from J, leaving 12 bases between. This CDR3 is built from 15 residues. CDR1 MNHEY and CDR2 SVGAGI come from the germline V gene. The DNA of the CDR3 is TGTGCCAGCAGTTACTCCACGCGGGGGGCCTATGGCTACACCTTC. Protein product: CASSYSTRGAYGYTF.

This clone appeared a single time. The CDR3 reads CASLLTGAYNQPQHF. The CDR3 DNA sequence: TGTGCCAGCCTACTGACAGGGGCGTACAATCAGCCCCAGCATTTT. This sequence joins TRBV6-1 and TRBJ1-5; the match to TRBD1 covers 8 bases. With 8 bases clipped from V and 3 bases from J, the junction kept 9 bases outside the gene matches. Germline values: CDR1 MNHNS, CDR2 SASEGT. The CDR3 has 15 amino acids.

The CDR3 nucleotides are TGTGCCAGCAGCAAAGCGCTTTGTGAAATAACAGGTTTTAATCAGCCCCAGCATTTT. This gives the protein CASSKALCEITGFNQPQHF. This chain uses TRBV21-1 with TRBJ1-5; TRBD1 is the table's D call and was not checked against the DNA. TRBV21-1 corresponds to a pseudogene. This CDR3 has 19 amino acids.

The chain uses TRBV28 and TRBJ2-2; the match to TRBD1 covers 7 bases. Looked up from germline, CDR1 is MDHEN and CDR2 is SYDVKM. Trimming cost V 6 bases and J 0 bases; bases outside gene matches: 4. The CDR3 totals 15 residues. DNA of the CDR3: TGTGCCAGCAGAACCGGGACAGCGAACACCGGGGAGCTGTTTTTT. This encodes CASRTGTANTGELFF.

The chain uses TRBV5-1 and TRBJ2-7; D gene uncertain. V was trimmed by 0 bases and J by 3 bases, leaving 10 bases between them. There are 14 residues in the CDR3. The germline gives CDR1 SGHRS, CDR2 YFSETQ. CDR3 bases: TGCGCCAGCAGCTTGGGTAGCAGCCTCTACGAGCAGTACTTC. This encodes CASSLGSSLYEQYF. Complete variable domain (other parts from reference TRBV5-1 and TRBJ2-7): KAGVTQTPRYLIKTRGQQVTLSCSPISGHRSVSWYQQTPGQGLQFLFEYFSETQRNKGNFPGRFSGRQFSNSRSEMNVSTLELGDSALYLCASSLGSSLYEQYFGPGTRLTVT.

This clone has only a few counts. The CDR3 coding sequence is TGTGCCAGCAGGAGGTGGGGTGATTCACCCCTCCACTTT. Its protein is CASRRWGDSPLHF. The chain links TRBV27 to TRBJ1-6, with D unclear. Trimming took 6 bases from V and 8 from J, leaving 11 bases between them. This CDR3 spans 13 amino acids. The germline gives CDR1 MNHEY, CDR2 SMNVEV (reference sequence).

The V and J genes are TRBV4-1 and TRBJ2-1, with 9 bases identical to TRBD1. The CDR3 contains 17 residues. Germline V gives CDR1 MGHRA, CDR2 YSYEKL. The ends lost 1 base at V and 7 bases at J; junction bases unmatched: 11. CDR3 sequence reads: CASSQGPGTGRPNEQFF. DNA of the CDR3: TGCGCCAGCAGCCAAGGACCCGGGACAGGGAGGCCAAATGAGCAGTTCTTC.

This clone was seen once. The chain recombines TRBV30 with TRBJ1-6; 8 bases fit TRBD1. V shed 2 bases and J 7 bases; nucleotides not matched to a gene: 4. In germline, CDR1 is GTSNPN, CDR2 SVGIG (reference sequence). The CDR3 sequence is 14 residues long. As DNA, the CDR3 is TGTGCCTGGAGTCAGGGGGCTCGAAATTCACCCCTCCACTTT. Its protein is CAWSQGARNSPLHF.

This chain joins TRBV2 and TRBJ1-5, with a weak D call TRBD1 (6 bases). Germline-derived CDR1 and CDR2 are SNHLY and FYNNEI. Trimming cost V 4 bases and J 3 bases, with 13 bases left between them. The CDR3 runs to 15 residues. As DNA, the CDR3 is TGTGCCAGCAGTGGGAGCCAGGGGACCAATCAGCCCCAGCATTTT. This sequence encodes CASSGSQGTNQPQHF.

The V call is TRBV7-2, the J call TRBJ1-2; TRBD1 matches at 7 bases. V trimming: 1 base; J trimming: 8 bases; junction bases outside the gene matches: 1. The CDR3 runs to 12 residues. From germline, CDR1 is SGHTA and CDR2 FQGNSA. The CDR3 coding sequence is TGTGCCAGCAGCTTAGTGGACAGGGGCTACACCTTC. Its translation is CASSLVDRGYTF.

The chain carries TRBV7-2 and TRBJ1-2; TRBD1 aligns across 7 bases. The CDR3 length is 16 residues. With 1 base clipped from V and 4 bases from J, the junction kept 9 bases outside the gene matches. Germline lookup yields CDR1 SGHTA and CDR2 FQGNSA. CDR3 nucleotide sequence: TGTGCCAGCAGCTTAGGAACAGGGGCGGGGGGCTATGGCTACACCTTC. It specifies CASSLGTGAGGYGYTF.

The V gene is TRBV30, the J gene TRBJ1-2, with TRBD1 matching over 7 bases. V trimming: 6 bases; J trimming: 0 bases; junction bases outside the gene matches: 4. Per the germline V gene, CDR1 is GTSNPN and CDR2 is SVGIG (reference sequence). This CDR3 is built from 13 residues. The CDR3 DNA sequence: TGTGCCTGTATAGGGACAGCTAACTATGGCTACACCTTC. This translates into CACIGTANYGYTF.

The CDR3 sequence: CASSQGTVGELFF. CDR3 DNA: TGCGCCAGCAGCCAAGGGACGGTCGGGGAGCTGTTTTTT. The rearrangement links TRBV4-3 to TRBJ2-2; D gene uncertain. V was cut by 1 base and J by 7 bases, with 7 bases left in between. CDR1 is LGHNA, CDR2 YSLEER, per germline. The CDR3 totals 13 residues.

This clone appeared once. This chain links TRBV30 with TRBJ2-2; 7 bases agree with TRBD1. This CDR3 region has 16 residues. Germline V gene data show CDR1 as GTSNPN and CDR2 as SVGIG (reference sequence). Trimming at V came to 0 bases and at J to 7 bases, leaving 11 bases not matched to a gene. CDR3 nucleotide sequence: TGTGCCTGGAGTGTACGCAGGACAGGATCCCACGGGGAGCTGTTTTTT. Translation gives CAWSVRRTGSHGELFF.

This sequence joins TRBV7-9 and TRBJ1-6; D not resolved. Trimming left V 8 bases short and J 3 bases short, with 11 bases between. Germline CDR1 is SEHNR and CDR2 is FQNEAQ (reference sequence). The CDR3 extends over 14 amino acids. The CDR3: CASVVSSYNSPLHF. CDR3 in DNA: TGTGCCAGCGTCGTCAGTAGCTATAATTCACCCCTCCACTTT.

This clone was recorded only once. The chain employs TRBV2 and TRBJ2-1, with TRBD1 identical over 8 bases. Germline CDR1 reads SNHLY; CDR2 reads FYNNEI. CDR3 size: 12 residues. Germline trimming cut 6 bases from V and 7 bases from J; bases unmatched to any gene: 2. The CDR3 region is CASRRQGNEQFF. The CDR3 DNA reads as TGTGCCAGCAGACGACAGGGGAATGAGCAGTTCTTC.

The chain carries TRBV7-9 and TRBJ2-5; TRBD1 aligns across 7 bases. Germline values: CDR1 SEHNR, CDR2 FQNEAQ (reference sequence). The CDR3 has 15 amino acids. The V segment lost 3 bases and the J segment 5 bases; nucleotides outside the gene matches: 9. The CDR3 is CASSLTGTRTETQYF. CDR3 DNA sequence: TGTGCCAGCAGCTTGACAGGGACGAGGACGGAGACCCAGTACTTC.

The chain employs TRBV4-1 and TRBJ1-2; 11 positions agree with TRBD1. The CDR3 has 16 amino acids. V shed 6 bases, J shed 4 bases, and the junction held 10 bases outside the gene matches. The germline V gene has CDR1 MGHRA and CDR2 YSYEKL. Here the CDR3 DNA reads TGCGCCAGCAGGCACACTTCCGGGACAGGGGGCTATGGCTACACCTTC. Protein product: CASRHTSGTGGYGYTF.

The sample holds a few counts of this clone. The rearrangement uses TRBV4-3 and TRBJ1-2; D uncertain. The CDR3 sequence is 15 residues long. Germline assignment: CDR1 LGHNA and CDR2 YSLEER. V was pared by 4 bases and J by 0 bases, with 12 bases between. The CDR3: CASSPAKITNYGYTF. CDR3 nucleotide sequence: TGCGCCAGCAGCCCGGCTAAGATTACTAACTATGGCTACACCTTC.

The rearrangement uses TRBV5-1 and TRBJ1-2; unclear D gene. The CDR3 covers 12 residues. The V end lost 0 bases, the J end lost 9 bases, and 9 bases lay between the germline ends. CDR1 and CDR2 (germline): SGHRS, YFSETQ. The CDR3 nucleotides read TGCGCCAGCAGCTTGGACAGCTTTAGCTACACCTTC. Its protein is CASSLDSFSYTF.

The chain combines TRBV6-5 with TRBJ2-7, with 7 bases that match TRBD1. The CDR3 extends over 15 amino acids. J was trimmed by 5 bases and V by 2 bases; bases with no gene match: 9. CDR1 is MNHEY and CDR2 is SVGAGI in the germline V gene. The CDR3 reads CASSYGSPGGDEQYF. DNA of the CDR3: TGTGCCAGCAGTTACGGGTCGCCAGGGGGAGACGAGCAGTACTTC.

This clone appeared a single time. Its ends do not fully match the called genes, so a read error is possible. The chain employs TRBV20-1 and TRBJ1-3; perhaps TRBD1 as D (5 bases). The CDR3 runs to 11 residues. CDR1 is DFQATT, CDR2 SNEGSKA, per germline (reference sequence). Here the CDR3 reads CSATGGSILLF. The CDR3 DNA reads as TGCAGTGCTACTGGGGGGTCCATACTTCTTTTT.

V usage is TRBV6-5 and J usage is TRBJ2-3, with D perhaps matching TRBD1 or TRBD2 (5 bases each). Germline V gene lookup returns CDR1 MNHEY and CDR2 SVGAGI. Trimming stripped 5 bases from V and 1 base from J, with 13 bases between. The CDR3 is 15 residues long. CDR3 DNA: TGTGCCAGCAGTCCCACGGGGCCCCGCACAGATACGCAGTATTTT. Its protein product is CASSPTGPRTDTQYF.

This clone appeared a single time. This sequence joins TRBV2 and TRBJ1-2; 7 bases are a match to TRBD1. Germline V gene sequence: CDR1 SNHLY, CDR2 FYNNEI. The CDR3 has 14 residues. With 8 bases clipped from V and 3 bases from J, the junction kept 9 bases outside the gene matches. DNA for the CDR3: TGTGCCAGCCTCAGCAGGGGGACCGACTATGGCTACACCTTC. Amino acid sequence: CASLSRGTDYGYTF.

The chain is built from TRBV30 and TRBJ1-5; D ambiguous. The CDR3 length is 14 residues. CDR1 and CDR2 (germline): GTSNPN, SVGIG (reference sequence). Trimming cost V 0 bases and J 5 bases, with 11 bases left between them. In nucleotides, the CDR3 is TGTGCCTGGAGTGTACCGATACCCGATCAGCCCCAGCATTTT. It translates to CAWSVPIPDQPQHF.

The chain is built from TRBV2 and TRBJ1-2; D unresolved. Trimming removed 0 bases from V and 4 bases from J, with 9 bases in between. The CDR3 covers 14 residues. Germline V gives CDR1 SNHLY, CDR2 FYNNEI. Written as DNA, the CDR3 is TGTGCCAGCAGTGAAGCGACCTTCCGCTATGGCTACACCTTC. Its translation: CASSEATFRYGYTF.

In its sample, this clone was seen once. The J gene is TRBJ1-1, the V gene TRBV5-1; 8 nucleotides match TRBD1. Germline assignment: CDR1 SGHRS and CDR2 YFSETQ. The V segment lost 4 bases and the J segment 4 bases; nucleotides outside the gene matches: 9. The CDR3 totals 15 residues. The CDR3 loop reads CASSPGQGGGTEAFF. CDR3 coding DNA: TGCGCCAGCAGCCCTGGACAGGGAGGAGGCACTGAAGCTTTCTTT. Based on the CDR3 plus reference TRBV5-1 and TRBJ1-1, the full variable domain is KAGVTQTPRYLIKTRGQQVTLSCSPISGHRSVSWYQQTPGQGLQFLFEYFSETQRNKGNFPGRFSGRQFSNSRSEMNVSTLELGDSALYLCASSPGQGGGTEAFFGQGTRLTVV.

The V call is TRBV25-1, the J call TRBJ2-1, with D possibly TRBD2 on 7 matching bases. Germline V gives CDR1 MGHDK, CDR2 SYGVNS. CDR3 size: 17 residues. Trimming pared 1 base from V and 2 bases from J, leaving 15 bases between. As DNA, the CDR3 is TGTGCCAGCAGTGAATTCGGCGGGGGCAGGACCTACAATGAGCAGTTCTTC. It encodes CASSEFGGGRTYNEQFF.